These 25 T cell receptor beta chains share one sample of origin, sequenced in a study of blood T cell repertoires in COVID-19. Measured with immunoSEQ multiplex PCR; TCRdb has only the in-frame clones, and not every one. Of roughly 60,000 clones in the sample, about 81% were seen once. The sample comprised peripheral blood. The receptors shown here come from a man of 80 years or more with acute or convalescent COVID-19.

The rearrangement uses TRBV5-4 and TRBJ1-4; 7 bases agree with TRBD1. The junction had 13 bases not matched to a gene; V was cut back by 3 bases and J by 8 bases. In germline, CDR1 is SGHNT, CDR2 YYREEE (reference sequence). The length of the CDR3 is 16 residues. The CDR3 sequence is CASSSGPRDSLEKLFF. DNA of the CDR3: TGTGCCAGCAGCTCCGGACCGCGGGACAGCTTAGAAAAACTGTTTTTT.

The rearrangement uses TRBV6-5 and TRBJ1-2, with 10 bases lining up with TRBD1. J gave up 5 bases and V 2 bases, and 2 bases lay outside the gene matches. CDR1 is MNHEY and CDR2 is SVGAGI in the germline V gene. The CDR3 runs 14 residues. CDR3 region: CASSYRTGGYGYTF. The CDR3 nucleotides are TGTGCCAGCAGTTACCGGACAGGGGGGTATGGCTACACCTTC.

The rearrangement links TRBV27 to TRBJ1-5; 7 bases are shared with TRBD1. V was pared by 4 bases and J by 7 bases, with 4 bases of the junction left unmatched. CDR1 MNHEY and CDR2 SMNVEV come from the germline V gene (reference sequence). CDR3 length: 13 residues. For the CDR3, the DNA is TGTGCCAGCAGTTCACAGGGGAGGCAGCCCCAGCATTTT. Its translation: CASSSQGRQPQHF.

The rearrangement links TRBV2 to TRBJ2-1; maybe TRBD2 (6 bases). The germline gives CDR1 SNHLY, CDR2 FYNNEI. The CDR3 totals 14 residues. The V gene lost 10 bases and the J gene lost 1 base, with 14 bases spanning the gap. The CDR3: CATQGLRSYNEQFF. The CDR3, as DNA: TGTGCCACCCAGGGACTCCGATCCTACAATGAGCAGTTCTTC.

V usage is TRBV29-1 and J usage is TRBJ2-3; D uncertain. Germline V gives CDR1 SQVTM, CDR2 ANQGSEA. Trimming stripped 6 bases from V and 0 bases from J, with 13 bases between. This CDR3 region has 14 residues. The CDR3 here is CSVAVSASTDTQYF. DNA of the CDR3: TGCAGCGTGGCGGTGTCGGCTAGCACAGATACGCAGTATTTT.

DNA of the CDR3: TGCAGCGTTGGGAGTTATAACAGGGGCGGAGATACGCAGTATTTT. It specifies CSVGSYNRGGDTQYF. V and J are TRBV29-1 and TRBJ2-3, with 7 bases identical to TRBD1. The length of the CDR3 is 15 residues. The V gene's germline CDR1 is SQVTM and CDR2 ANQGSEA. V was pared by 4 bases and J by 5 bases, with 12 bases of the junction left unmatched.

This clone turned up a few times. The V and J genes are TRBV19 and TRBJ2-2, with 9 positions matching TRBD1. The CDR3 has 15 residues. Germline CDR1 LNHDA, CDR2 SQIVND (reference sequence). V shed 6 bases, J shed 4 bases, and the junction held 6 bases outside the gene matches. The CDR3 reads CASRPDRGATGELFF. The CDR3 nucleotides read TGTGCCAGTAGGCCGGACAGGGGAGCCACCGGGGAGCTGTTTTTT.

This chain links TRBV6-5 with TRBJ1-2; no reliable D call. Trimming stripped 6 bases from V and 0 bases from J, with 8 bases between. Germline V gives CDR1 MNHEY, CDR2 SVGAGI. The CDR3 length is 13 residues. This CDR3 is CASSASANYGYTF. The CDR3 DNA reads TGTGCCAGCAGCGCTTCAGCTAACTATGGCTACACCTTC.

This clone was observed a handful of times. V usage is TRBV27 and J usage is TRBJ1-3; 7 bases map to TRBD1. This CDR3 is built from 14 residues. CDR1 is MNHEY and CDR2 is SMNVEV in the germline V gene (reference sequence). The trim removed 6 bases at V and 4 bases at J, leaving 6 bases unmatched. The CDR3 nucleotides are TGTGCCAGCAGCCTACAGGGGTTCGGAAACACCATATATTTT. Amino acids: CASSLQGFGNTIYF.

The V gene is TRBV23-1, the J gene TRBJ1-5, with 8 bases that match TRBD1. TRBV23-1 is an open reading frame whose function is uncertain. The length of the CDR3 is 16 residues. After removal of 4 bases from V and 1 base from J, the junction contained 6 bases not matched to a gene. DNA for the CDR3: TGCGCCAGCAGTCGGGTACAGGGGGTAAGCAATCAGCCCCAGCATTTT. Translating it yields CASSRVQGVSNQPQHF.

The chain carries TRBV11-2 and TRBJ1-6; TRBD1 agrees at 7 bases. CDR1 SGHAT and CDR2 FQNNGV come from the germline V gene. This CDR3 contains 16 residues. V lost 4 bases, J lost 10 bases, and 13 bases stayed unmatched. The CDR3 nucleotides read TGTGCCAGCAGCTCGCGACAGGGCAAAACGGGATCACCCCTCCACTTT. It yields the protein CASSSRQGKTGSPLHF.

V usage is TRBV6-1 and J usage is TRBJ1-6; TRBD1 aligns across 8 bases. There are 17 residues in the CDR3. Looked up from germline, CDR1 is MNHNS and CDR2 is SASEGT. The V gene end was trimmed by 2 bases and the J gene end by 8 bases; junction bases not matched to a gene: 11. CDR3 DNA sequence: TGTGCCAGCAGTGAACTGACAGGGGAATTTGGTGATTCACCCCTCCACTTT. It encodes CASSELTGEFGDSPLHF.

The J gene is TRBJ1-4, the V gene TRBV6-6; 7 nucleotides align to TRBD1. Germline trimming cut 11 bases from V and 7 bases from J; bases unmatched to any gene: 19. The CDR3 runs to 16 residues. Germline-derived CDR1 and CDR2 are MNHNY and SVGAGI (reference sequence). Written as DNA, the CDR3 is TGTGCCGGCACTAGGGGACAGTATGGTGTGGCTGAAAAACTGTTTTTT. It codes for CAGTRGQYGVAEKLFF.

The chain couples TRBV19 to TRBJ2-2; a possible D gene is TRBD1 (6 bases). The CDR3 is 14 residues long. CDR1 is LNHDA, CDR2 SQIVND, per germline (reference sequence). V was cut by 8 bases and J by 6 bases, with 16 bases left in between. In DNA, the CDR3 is TGTGCCAGTGACCGATCACAGGGTGCCGGGGAGCTGTTTTTT. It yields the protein CASDRSQGAGELFF.

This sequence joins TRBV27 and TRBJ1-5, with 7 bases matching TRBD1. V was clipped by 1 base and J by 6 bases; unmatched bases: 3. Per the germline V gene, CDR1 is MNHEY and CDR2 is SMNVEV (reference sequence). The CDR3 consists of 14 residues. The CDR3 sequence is CASSLYRGGQPQHF. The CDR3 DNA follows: TGTGCCAGCAGTTTATACAGGGGAGGTCAGCCCCAGCATTTT.

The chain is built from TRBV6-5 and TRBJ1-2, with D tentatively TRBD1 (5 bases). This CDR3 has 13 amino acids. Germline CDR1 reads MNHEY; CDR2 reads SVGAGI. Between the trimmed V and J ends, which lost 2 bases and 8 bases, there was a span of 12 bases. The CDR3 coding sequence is TGTGCCAGCAGTTACGACAGCGTTTGGGGCTACACCTTC. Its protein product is CASSYDSVWGYTF.

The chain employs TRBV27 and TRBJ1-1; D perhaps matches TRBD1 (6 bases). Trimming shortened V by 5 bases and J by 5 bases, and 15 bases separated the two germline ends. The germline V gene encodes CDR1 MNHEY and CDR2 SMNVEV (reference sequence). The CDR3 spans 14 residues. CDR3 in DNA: TGTGCCAGCAGTATCAATACAGGGATAACTGAAGCTTTCTTT. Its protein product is CASSINTGITEAFF.

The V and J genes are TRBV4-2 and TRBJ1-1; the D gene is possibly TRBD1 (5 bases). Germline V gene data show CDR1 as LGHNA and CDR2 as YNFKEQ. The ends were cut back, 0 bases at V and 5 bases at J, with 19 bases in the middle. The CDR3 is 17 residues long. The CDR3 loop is CASSQDRRSGRETEAFF. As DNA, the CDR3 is TGTGCCAGCAGCCAAGATCGAAGGTCAGGGAGGGAAACTGAAGCTTTCTTT.

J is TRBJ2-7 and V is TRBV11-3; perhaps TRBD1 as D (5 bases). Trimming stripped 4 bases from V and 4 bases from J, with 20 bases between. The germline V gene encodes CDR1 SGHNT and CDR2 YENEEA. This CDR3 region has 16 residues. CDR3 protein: CASSSSRQTRFYEQYF. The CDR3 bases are TGTGCCAGCAGCTCCTCTCGACAGACACGATTTTACGAGCAGTACTTC.

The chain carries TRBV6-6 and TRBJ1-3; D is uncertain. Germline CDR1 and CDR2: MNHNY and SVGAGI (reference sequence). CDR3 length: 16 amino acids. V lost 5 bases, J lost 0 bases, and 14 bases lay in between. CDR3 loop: CASSRNIFGSGNTIYF. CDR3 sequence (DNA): TGTGCCAGCAGTCGAAATATCTTCGGCTCTGGAAACACCATATATTTT.

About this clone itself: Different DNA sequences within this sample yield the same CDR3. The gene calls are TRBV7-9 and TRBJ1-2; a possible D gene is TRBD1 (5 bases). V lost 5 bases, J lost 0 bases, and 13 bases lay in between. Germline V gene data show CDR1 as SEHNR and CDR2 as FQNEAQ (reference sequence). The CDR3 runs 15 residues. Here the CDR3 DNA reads TGTGCCAGCAGCCTTCGACAGAACCCTAACTATGGCTACACCTTC. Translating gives CASSLRQNPNYGYTF. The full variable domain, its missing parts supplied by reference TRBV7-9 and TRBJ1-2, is DTGVSQNPRHKITKRGQNVTFRCDPISEHNRLYWYRQTLGQGPEFLTYFQNEAQLEKSRLLSDRFSAERPKGSFSTLEIQRTEQGDSAMYLCASSLRQNPNYGYTFGSGTRLTVV.

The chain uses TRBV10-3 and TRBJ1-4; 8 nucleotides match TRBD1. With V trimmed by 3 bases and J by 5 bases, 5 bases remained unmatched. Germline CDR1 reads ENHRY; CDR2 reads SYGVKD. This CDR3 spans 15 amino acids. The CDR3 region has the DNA TGTGCCATCAGTGACTTGACAGGGGAAAATGAAAAACTGTTTTTT. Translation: CAISDLTGENEKLFF.

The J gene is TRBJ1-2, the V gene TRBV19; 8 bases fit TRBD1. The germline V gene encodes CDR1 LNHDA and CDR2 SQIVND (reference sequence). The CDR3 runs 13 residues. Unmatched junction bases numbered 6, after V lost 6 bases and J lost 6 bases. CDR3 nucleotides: TGTGCCAGTAGCGAACAGGGGGGTGATGGCTACACCTTC. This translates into CASSEQGGDGYTF.

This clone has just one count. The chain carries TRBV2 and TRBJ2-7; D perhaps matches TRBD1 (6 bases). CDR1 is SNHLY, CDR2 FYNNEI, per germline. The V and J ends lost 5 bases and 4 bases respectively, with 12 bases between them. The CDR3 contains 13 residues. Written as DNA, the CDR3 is TGTGCCAGCAGTTTATCGACAGGTTACGAGCAGTACTTC. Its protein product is CASSLSTGYEQYF.

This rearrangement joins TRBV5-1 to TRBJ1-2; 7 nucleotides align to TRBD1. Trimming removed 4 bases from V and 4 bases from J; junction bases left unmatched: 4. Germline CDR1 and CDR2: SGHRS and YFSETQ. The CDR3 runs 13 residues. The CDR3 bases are TGCGCCAGCAGCGACGACAGGGCCTATGGCTACACCTTC. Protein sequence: CASSDDRAYGYTF.